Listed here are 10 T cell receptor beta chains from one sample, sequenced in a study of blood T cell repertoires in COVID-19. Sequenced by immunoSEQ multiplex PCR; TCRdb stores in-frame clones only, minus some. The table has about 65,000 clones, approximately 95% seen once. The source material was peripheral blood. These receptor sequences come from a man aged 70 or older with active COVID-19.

This CDR3 is CASSLGQGAQETQYF. As DNA, the CDR3 is TGTGCCAGCAGCTTGGGTCAGGGGGCTCAAGAGACCCAGTACTTC. The chain uses TRBV5-5 and TRBJ2-5; 8 nucleotides line up with TRBD1. The CDR3 spans 15 residues. The germline CDR1 and CDR2 sequences are SGHKS and YYEKEE (reference sequence). The V and J ends lost 0 bases and 2 bases, in that order; junction bases with no gene match: 3. Supplemented by reference TRBV5-5 and TRBJ2-5, the full variable domain reads DAGVTQSPTHLIKTRGQQVTLRCSPISGHKSVSWYQQVLGQGPQFIFQYYEKEERGRGNFPDRFSARQFPNYSSELNVNALLLGDSALYLCASSLGQGAQETQYFGPGTRLLVL.

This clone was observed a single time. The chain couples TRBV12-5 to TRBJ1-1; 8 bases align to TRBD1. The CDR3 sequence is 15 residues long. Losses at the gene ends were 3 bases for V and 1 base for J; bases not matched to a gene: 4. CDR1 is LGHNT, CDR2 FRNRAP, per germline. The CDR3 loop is CASGFSGTGNTEAFF. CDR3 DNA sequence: TGTGCTAGTGGTTTCTCAGGGACAGGGAACACTGAAGCTTTCTTT.

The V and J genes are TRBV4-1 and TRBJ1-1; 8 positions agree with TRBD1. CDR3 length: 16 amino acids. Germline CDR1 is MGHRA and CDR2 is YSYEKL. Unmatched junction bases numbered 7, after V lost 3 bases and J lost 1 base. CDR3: CASSQTGQAENTEAFF. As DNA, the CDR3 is TGCGCCAGCAGCCAGACGGGACAGGCTGAGAACACTGAAGCTTTCTTT.

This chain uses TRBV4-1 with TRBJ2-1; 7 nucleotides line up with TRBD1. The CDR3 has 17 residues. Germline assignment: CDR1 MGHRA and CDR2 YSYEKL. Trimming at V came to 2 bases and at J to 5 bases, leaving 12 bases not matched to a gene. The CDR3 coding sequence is TGCGCCAGCAGCCAATTCCAACCGGGACAGCCTAACAATGAGCAGTTCTTC. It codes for CASSQFQPGQPNNEQFF.

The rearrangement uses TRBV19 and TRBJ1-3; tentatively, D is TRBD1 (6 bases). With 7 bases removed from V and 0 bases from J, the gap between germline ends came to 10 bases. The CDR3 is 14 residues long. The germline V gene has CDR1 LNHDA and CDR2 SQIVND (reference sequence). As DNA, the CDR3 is TGTGCCAGTATTGGACAGTCCTCTGGAAACACCATATATTTT. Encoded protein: CASIGQSSGNTIYF.

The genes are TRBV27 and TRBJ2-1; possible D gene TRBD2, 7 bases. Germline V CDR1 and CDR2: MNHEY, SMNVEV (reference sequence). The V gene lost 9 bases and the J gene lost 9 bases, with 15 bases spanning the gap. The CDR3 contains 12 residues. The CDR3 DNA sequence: TGTGCCAGTCACTCGGGGGGCACTGAGCAGTTCTTC. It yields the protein CASHSGGTEQFF.

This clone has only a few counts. CDR3 DNA: TGTGCCAGCAGCCAAGAAACAGACGTTACCTATGGCTACACCTTC. Amino acid sequence: CASSQETDVTYGYTF. This sequence joins TRBV4-2 and TRBJ1-2; unclear D gene. The CDR3 runs 15 residues. Germline CDR1 LGHNA, CDR2 YNFKEQ. V was shortened by 0 bases and J by 4 bases, with 12 bases between the two germline ends.

The CDR3 here is CASTLDRSDEQYF. As DNA, the CDR3 is TGTGCCAGCACCTTGGACAGGTCGGACGAGCAGTACTTC. V gene TRBV6-6 combines with J gene TRBJ2-7; 7 bases map to TRBD1. Germline values: CDR1 MNHNY, CDR2 SVGAGI (reference sequence). This CDR3 comprises 13 residues. The J segment lost 5 bases and the V segment lost 7 bases, leaving 8 bases of the junction unmatched.

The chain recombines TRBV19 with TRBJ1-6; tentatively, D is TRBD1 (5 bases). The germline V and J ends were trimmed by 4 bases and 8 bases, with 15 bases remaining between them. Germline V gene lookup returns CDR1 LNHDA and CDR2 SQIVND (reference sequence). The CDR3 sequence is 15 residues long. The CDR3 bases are TGTGCCAGTAGTACAGGACGGGGGGTAGATTCACCCCTCCACTTT. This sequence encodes CASSTGRGVDSPLHF.

The CDR3 protein is CASGGVTDTEAFF. In DNA, the CDR3 is TGTGCCAGCGGGGGGGTGACGGACACTGAAGCTTTCTTT. This sequence joins TRBV12-3 or TRBV12-4 and TRBJ1-1; tentative D call: TRBD1 (5 bases). This CDR3 spans 13 amino acids. Deletions cut 8 bases from V and 3 bases from J, with 13 bases between.